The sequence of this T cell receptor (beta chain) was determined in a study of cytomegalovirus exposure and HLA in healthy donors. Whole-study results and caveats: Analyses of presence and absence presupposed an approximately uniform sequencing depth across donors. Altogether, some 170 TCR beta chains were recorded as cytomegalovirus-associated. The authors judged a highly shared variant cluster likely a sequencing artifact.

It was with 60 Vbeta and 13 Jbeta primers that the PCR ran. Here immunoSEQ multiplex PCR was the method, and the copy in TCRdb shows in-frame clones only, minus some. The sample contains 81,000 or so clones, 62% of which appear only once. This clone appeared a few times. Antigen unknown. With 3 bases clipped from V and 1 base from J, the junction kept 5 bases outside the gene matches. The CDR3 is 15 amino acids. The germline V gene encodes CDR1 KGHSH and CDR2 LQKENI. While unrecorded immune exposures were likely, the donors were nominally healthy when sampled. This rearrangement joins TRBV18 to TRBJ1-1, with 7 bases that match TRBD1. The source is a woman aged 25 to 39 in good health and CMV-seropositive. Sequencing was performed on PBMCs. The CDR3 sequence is CASSPSRTGNTEAFF. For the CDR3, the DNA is TGTGCCAGCTCACCCTCAAGGACAGGGAACACTGAAGCTTTCTTT.